This record concerns one T cell receptor beta chain sequence. The antigen is unknown. This sample stems from a study of identical twins. Points from the study as a whole: Among beta out-of-frame sequences, excess sharing between twins appeared weaker.

Deletions cut 2 bases from V and 7 bases from J, with 18 bases between. Germline-derived CDR1 and CDR2 are SGHDN and FVKESK. CDR3 length equals 15 residues. TCRdb recomputed calls from the 5' RACE reads with MiXCR, one row per CDR3 protein. The sample has roughly 1.6 million distinct CDR3 sequences; around 29% are singletons. The receptor was isolated from a newborn girl in good health. J is TRBJ2-7 and V is TRBV14, with D maybe TRBD1 (6 bases). The sequenced sample consisted of cord blood. The CDR3 protein is CASSQRTESYNEQYF. As DNA, the CDR3 is TGTGCCAGCAGCCAAAGGACAGAGAGCTACAATGAGCAGTACTTC.